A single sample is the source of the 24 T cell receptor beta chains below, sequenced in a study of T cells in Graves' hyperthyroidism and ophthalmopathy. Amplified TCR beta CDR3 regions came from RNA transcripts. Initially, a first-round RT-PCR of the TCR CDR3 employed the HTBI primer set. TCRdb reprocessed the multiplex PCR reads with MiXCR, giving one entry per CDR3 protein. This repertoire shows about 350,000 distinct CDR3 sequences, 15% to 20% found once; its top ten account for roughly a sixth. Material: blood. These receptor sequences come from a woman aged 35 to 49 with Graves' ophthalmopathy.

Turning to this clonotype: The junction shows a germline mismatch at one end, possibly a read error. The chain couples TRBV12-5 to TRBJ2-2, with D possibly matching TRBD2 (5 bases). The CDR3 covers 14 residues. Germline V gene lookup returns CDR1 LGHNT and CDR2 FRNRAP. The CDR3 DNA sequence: TGTGCTAGTGGTCCCTTCTTAGAGGTCGGGGAGCTGTCTTTT. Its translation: CASGPFLEVGELSF. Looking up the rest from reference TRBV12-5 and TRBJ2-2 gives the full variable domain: DARVTQTPRHKVTEMGQEVTMRCQPILGHNTVFWYRQTMMQGLELLAYFRNRAPLDDSGMPKDRFSAEMPDATLATLKIQPSEPRDSAVYFCASGPFLEVGELSFGEGSRLTVL.

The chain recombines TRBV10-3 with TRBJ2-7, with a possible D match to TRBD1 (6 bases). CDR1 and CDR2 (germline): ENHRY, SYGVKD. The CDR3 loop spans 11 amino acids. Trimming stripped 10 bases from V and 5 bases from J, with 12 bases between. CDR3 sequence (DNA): TGTGCCAGCACACCAGGGGACGAGCAGTACTTC. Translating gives CASTPGDEQYF.

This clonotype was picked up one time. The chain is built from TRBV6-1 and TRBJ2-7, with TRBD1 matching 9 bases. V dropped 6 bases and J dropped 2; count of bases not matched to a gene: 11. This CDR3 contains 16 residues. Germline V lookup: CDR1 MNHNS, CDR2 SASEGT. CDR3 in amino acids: CASSSEAGQGTYEQYF. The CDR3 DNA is TGTGCCAGCAGCTCGGAGGCGGGACAGGGAACCTACGAGCAGTACTTC.

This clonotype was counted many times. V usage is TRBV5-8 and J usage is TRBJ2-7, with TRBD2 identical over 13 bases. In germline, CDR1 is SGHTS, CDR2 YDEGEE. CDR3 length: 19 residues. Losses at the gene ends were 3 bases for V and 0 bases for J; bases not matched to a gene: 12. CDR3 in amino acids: CASSSRTSGSPKVSYEQYF. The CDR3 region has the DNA TGTGCCAGCAGCTCCCGGACTAGCGGGAGTCCCAAAGTCTCCTACGAGCAGTACTTC.

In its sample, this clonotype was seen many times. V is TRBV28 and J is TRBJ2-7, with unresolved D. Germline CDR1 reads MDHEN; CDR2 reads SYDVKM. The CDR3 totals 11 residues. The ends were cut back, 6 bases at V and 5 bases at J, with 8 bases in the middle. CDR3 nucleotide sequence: TGTGCCAGCAGGGGTTTAAACGAGCAGTACTTC. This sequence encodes CASRGLNEQYF.

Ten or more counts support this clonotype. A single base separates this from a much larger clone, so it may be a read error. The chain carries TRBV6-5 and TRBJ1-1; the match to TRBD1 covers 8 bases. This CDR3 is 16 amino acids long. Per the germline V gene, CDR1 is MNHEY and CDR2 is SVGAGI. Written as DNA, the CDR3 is TGTGCCAGCAGTTACACCGGGACAGGCGGGGGAGCTGAAGCTCTCTTT. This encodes CASSYTGTGGGAEALF.

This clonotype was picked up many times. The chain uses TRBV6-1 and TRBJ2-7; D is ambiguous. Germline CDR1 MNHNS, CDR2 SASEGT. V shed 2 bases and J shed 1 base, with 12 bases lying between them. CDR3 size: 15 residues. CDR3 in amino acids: CASSESWGTSYEQYF. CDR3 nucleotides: TGTGCCAGCAGTGAATCTTGGGGAACTTCCTACGAGCAGTACTTC.

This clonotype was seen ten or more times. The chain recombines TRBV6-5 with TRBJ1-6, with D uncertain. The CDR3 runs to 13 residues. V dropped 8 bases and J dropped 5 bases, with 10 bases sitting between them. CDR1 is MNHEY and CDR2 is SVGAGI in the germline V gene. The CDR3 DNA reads TGTGCCAGCGCCCGGGCCCATAATTCACCCCTCCACTTT. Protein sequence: CASARAHNSPLHF.

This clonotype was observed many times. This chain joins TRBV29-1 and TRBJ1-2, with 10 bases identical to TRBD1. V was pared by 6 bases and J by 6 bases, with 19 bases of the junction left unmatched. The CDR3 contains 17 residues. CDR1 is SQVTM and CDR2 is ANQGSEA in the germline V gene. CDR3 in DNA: TGCAGCGTCCTCGACTGGACAGGGGGTACATATAGGAATGGCTACACCTTC. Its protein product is CSVLDWTGGTYRNGYTF.

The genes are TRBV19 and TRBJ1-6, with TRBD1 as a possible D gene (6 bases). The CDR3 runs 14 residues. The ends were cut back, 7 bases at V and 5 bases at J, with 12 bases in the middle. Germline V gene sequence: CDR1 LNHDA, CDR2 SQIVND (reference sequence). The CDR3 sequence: CASTPTGNNSPLHF. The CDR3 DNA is TGTGCCAGTACCCCGACAGGAAATAATTCACCCCTCCACTTT. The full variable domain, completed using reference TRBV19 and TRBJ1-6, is DGGITQSPKYLFRKEGQNVTLSCEQNLNHDAMYWYRQDPGQGLRLIYYSQIVNDFQKGDIAEGYSVSREKKESFPLTVTSAQKNPTAFYLCASTPTGNNSPLHFGNGTRLTVT.

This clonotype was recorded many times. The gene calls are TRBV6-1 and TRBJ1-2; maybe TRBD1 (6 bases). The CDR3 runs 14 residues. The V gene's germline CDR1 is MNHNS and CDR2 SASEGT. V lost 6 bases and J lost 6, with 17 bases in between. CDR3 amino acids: CASSQQGHINGYTF. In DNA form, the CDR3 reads TGTGCCAGCAGCCAACAGGGCCATATAAATGGCTACACCTTC.

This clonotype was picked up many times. This chain's CDR3 is CSARASDYEQYF. Written as DNA, the CDR3 is TGCAGTGCTAGAGCCTCGGACTACGAGCAGTACTTC. The chain combines TRBV20-1 with TRBJ2-7; the D is unclear. The V gene lost 1 base and the J gene lost 3 bases, with 7 bases spanning the gap. The CDR3 length is 12 residues. CDR1 is DFQATT, CDR2 SNEGSKA, per germline (reference sequence).

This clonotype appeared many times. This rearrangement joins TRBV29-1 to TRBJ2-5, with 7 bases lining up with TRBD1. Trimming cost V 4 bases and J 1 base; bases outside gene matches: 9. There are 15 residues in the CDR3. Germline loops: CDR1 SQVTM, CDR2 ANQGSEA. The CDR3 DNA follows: TGCAGCGTTGCAGGGGGTAGTGGGTTCCAAGAGACCCAGTACTTC. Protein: CSVAGGSGFQETQYF. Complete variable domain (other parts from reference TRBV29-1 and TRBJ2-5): SAVISQKPSRDICQRGTSLTIQCQVDSQVTMMFWYRQQPGQSLTLIATANQGSEATYESGFVIDKFPISRPNLTFSTLTVSNMSPEDSSIYLCSVAGGSGFQETQYFGPGTRLLVL.

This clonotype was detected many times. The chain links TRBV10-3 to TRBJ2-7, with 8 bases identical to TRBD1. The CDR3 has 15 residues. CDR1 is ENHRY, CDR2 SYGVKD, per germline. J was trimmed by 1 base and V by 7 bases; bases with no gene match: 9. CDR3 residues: CAITAGQAGSYEQYF. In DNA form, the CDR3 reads TGTGCCATCACCGCGGGACAGGCGGGTTCCTACGAGCAGTACTTC.

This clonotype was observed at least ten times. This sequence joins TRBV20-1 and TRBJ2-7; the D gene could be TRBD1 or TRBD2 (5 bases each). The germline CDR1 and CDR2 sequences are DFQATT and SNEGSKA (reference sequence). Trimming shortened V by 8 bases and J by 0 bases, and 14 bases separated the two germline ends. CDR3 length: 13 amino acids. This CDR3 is CSLTRDLSYEQYF. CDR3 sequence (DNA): TGCAGTCTAACTCGGGACCTCTCCTACGAGCAGTACTTC.

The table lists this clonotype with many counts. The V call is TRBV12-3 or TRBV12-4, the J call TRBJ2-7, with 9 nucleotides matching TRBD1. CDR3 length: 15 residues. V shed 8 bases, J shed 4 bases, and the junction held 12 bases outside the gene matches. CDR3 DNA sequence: TGTGCCAGCGGTCACACGGGACAGGGAGGGTACGAGCAGTACTTC. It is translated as CASGHTGQGGYEQYF.

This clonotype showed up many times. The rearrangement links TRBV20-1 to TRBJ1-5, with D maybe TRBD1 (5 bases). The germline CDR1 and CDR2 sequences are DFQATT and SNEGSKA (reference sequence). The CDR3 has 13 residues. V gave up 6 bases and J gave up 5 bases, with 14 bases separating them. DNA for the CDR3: TGCAGTGCCACGGAAGGGGATTATCAGCCCCAGCATTTT. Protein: CSATEGDYQPQHF.

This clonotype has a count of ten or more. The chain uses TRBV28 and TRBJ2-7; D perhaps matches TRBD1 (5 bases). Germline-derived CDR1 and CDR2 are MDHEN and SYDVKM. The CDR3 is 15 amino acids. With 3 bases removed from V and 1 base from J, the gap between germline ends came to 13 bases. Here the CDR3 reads CASSFQGYTSYEQYF. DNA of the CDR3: TGTGCCAGCAGTTTTCAGGGATATACGTCCTACGAGCAGTACTTC.

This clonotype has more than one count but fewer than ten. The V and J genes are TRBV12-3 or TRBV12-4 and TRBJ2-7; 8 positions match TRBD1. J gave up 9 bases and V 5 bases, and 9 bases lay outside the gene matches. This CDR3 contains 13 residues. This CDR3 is CASSRKGQGWQYF. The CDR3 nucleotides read TGTGCCAGCAGTCGCAAAGGACAGGGCTGGCAGTACTTC.

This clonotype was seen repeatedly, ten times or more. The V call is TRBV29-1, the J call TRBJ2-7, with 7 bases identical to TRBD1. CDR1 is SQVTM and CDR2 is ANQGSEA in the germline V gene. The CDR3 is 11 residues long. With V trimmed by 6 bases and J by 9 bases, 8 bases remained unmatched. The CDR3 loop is CSVRTGNGQYF. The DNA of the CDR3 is TGCAGCGTCCGGACAGGCAATGGGCAGTACTTC.

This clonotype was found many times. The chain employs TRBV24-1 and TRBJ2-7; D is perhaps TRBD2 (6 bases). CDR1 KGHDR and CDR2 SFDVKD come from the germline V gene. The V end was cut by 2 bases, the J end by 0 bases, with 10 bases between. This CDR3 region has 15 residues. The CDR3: CATSDSVGGSYEQYF. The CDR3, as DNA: TGTGCCACCAGTGATTCGGTCGGGGGCTCCTACGAGCAGTACTTC.

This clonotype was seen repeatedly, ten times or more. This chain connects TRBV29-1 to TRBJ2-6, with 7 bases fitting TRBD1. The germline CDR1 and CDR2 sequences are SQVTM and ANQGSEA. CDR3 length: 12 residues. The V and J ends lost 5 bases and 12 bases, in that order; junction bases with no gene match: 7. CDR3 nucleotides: TGCAGCGTTACGACAGGGAATTCCGTCCTGACTTTC. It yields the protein CSVTTGNSVLTF. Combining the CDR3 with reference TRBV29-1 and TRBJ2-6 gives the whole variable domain SAVISQKPSRDICQRGTSLTIQCQVDSQVTMMFWYRQQPGQSLTLIATANQGSEATYESGFVIDKFPISRPNLTFSTLTVSNMSPEDSSIYLCSVTTGNSVLTFGAGSRLTVL.

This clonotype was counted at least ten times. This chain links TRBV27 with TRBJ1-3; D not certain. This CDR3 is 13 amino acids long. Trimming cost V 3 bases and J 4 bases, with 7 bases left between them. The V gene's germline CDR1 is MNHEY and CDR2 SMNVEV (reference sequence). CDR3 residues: CASSFRLGNTIYF. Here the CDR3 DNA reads TGTGCCAGCAGTTTCCGGTTGGGAAACACCATATATTTT.

The CDR3 spells CASSQTGEGEQYF. The CDR3 DNA sequence: TGTGCCAGCAGCCAAACAGGGGAGGGTGAGCAGTACTTC. The chain combines TRBV6-1 with TRBJ2-7; TRBD1 or TRBD2 may be the D gene (7 bases each). The V end was cut by 6 bases, the J end by 7 bases, with 16 bases between. Germline lookup yields CDR1 MNHNS and CDR2 SASEGT. This CDR3 has 13 amino acids.